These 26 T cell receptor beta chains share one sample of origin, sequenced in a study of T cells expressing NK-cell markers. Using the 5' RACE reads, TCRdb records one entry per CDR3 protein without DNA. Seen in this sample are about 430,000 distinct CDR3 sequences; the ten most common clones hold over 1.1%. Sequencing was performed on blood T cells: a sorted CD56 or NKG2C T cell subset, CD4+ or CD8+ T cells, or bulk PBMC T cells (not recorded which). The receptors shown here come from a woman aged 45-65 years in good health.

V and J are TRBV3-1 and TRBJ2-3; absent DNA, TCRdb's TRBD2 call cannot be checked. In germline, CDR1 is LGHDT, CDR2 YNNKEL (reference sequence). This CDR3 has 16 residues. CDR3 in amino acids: CASSRTSRRWEDTQYF.

CDR3 amino acids: CASSEGLKGGSPLHF. The J gene is TRBJ1-6, the V gene TRBV6-1. This CDR3 has 15 residues. Germline lookup yields CDR1 MNHNS and CDR2 SASEGT.

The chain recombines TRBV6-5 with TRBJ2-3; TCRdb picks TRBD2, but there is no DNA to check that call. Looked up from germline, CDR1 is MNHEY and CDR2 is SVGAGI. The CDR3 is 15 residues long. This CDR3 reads CASSYSGLFTDTQYF.

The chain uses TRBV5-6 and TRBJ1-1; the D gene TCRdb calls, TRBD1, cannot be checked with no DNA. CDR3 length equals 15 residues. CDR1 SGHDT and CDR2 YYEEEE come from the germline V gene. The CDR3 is CASSLVDRDTPEAFF.

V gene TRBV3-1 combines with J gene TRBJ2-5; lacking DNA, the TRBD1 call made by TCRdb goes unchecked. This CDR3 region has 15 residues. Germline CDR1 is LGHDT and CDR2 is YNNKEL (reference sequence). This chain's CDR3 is CASRKTGRGGETQYF.

The CDR3 region is CASSLMITDTQYF. This chain uses TRBV5-1 with TRBJ2-3. CDR1 is SGHRS and CDR2 is YFSETQ in the germline V gene. The CDR3 spans 13 residues.

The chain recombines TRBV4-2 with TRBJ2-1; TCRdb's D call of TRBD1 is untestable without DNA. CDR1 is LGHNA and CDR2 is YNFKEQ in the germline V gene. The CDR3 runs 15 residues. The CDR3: CASSREQGGYNEQFF.

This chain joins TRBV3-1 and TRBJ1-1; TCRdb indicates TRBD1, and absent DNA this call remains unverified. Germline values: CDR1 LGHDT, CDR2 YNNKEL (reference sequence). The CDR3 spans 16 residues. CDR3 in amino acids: CASSQAQGVINTEAFF. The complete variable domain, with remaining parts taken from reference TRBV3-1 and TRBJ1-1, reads DTAVSQTPKYLVTQMGNDKSIKCEQNLGHDTMYWYKQDSKKFLKIMFSYNNKELIINETVPNRFSPKSPDKAHLNLHINSLELGDSAVYFCASSQAQGVINTEAFFGQGTRLTVV.

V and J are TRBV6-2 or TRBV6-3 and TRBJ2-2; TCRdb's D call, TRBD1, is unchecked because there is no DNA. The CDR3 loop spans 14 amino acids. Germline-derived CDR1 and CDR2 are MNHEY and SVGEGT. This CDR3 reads CASSYLKGTGELFF.

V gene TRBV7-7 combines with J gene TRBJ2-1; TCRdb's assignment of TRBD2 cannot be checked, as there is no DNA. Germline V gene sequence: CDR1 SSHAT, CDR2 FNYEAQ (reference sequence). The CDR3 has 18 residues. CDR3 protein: CASSPSALMGGRRDEQFF.

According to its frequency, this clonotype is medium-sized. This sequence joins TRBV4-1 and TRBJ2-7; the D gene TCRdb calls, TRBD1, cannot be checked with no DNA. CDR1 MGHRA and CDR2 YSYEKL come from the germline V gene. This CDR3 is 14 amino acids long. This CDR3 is CASSQRNGNYEQYF.

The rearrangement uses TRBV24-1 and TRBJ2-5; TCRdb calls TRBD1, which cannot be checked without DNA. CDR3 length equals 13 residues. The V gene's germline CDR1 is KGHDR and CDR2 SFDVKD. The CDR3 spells CATSAGGGGTQYF.

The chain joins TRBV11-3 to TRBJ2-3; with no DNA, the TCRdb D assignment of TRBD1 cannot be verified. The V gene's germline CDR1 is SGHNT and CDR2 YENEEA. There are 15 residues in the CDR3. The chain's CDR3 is CASSHRDSSTDTQYF.

CDR3 protein: CASSEYMGQPQHF. The chain carries TRBV25-1 and TRBJ1-5. This CDR3 spans 13 amino acids. Germline assignment: CDR1 MGHDK and CDR2 SYGVNS.

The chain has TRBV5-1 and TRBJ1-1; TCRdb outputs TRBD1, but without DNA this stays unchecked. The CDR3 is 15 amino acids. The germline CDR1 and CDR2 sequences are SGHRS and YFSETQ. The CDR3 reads CASSGTGGWNTEAFF.

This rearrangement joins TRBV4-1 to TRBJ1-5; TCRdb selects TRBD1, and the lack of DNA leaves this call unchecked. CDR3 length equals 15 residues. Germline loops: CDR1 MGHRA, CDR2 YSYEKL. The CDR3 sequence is CASSQQGVGNQPQHF.

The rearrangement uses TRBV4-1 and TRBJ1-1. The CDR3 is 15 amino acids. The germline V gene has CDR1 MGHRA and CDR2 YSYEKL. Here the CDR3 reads CASSQVYALNTEAFF.

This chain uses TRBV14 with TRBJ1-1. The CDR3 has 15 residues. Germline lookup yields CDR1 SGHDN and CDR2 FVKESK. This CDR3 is CASSQEENRYTEAFF. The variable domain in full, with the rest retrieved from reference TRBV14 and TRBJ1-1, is EAGVTQFPSHSVIEKGQTVTLRCDPISGHDNLYWYRRVMGKEIKFLLHFVKESKQDESGMPNNRFLAERTGGTYSTLKVQPAELEDSGVYFCASSQEENRYTEAFFGQGTRLTVV.

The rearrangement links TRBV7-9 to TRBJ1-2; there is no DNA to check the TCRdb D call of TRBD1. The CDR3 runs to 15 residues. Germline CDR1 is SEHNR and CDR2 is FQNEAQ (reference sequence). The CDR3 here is CASSPERQGQVGYTF. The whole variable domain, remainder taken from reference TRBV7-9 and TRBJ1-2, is DTGVSQNPRHKITKRGQNVTFRCDPISEHNRLYWYRQTLGQGPEFLTYFQNEAQLEKSRLLSDRFSAERPKGSFSTLEIQRTEQGDSAMYLCASSPERQGQVGYTFGSGTRLTVV.

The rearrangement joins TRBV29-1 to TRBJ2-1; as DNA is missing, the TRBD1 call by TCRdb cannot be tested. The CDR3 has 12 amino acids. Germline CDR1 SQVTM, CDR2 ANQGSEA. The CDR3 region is CSVGSTGNEQFF.

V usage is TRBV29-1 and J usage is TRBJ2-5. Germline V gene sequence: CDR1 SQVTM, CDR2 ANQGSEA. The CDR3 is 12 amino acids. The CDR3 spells CSVEAVQETQYF. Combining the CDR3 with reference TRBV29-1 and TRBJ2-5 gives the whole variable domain SAVISQKPSRDICQRGTSLTIQCQVDSQVTMMFWYRQQPGQSLTLIATANQGSEATYESGFVIDKFPISRPNLTFSTLTVSNMSPEDSSIYLCSVEAVQETQYFGPGTRLLVL.

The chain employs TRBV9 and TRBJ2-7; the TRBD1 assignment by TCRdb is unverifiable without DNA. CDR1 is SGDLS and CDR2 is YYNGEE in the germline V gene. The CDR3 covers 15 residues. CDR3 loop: CASSPGSPGVGEQYF.

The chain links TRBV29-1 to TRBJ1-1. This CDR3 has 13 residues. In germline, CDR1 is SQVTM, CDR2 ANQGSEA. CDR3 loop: CSARLQRNTEAFF.

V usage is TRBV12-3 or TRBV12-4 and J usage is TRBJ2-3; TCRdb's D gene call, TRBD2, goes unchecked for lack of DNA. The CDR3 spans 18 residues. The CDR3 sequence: CASRATSGSIFRTDTQYF.

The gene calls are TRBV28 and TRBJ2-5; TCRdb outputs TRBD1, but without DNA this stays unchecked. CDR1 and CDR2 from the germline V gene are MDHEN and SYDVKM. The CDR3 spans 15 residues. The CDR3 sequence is CASSTRRTPQETQYF.

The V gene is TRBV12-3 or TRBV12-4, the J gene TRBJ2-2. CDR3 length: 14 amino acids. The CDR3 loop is CASSLPDNTGELFF.